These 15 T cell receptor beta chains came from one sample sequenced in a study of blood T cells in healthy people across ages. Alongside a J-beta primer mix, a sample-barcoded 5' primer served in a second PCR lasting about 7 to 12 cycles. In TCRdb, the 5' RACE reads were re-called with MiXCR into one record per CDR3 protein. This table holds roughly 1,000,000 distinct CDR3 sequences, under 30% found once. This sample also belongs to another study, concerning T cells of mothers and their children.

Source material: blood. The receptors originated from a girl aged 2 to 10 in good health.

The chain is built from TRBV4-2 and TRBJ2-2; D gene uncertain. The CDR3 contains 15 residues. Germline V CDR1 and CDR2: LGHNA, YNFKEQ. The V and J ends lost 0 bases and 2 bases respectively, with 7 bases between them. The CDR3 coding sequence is TGTGCCAGCAGCCAAGAACTAAGAAACACCGGGGAGCTGTTTTTT. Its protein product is CASSQELRNTGELFF.

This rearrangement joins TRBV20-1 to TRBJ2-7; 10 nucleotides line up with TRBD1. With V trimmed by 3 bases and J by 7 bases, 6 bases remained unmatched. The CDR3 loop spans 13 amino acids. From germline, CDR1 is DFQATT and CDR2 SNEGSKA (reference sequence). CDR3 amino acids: CSARRTGGREQYF. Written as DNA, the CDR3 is TGCAGTGCTAGGAGGACAGGGGGTCGGGAGCAGTACTTC.

The CDR3 protein is CASNGLAGNNEQFF. As DNA, the CDR3 is TGTGCCAGCAACGGACTAGCGGGGAACAATGAGCAGTTCTTC. This chain joins TRBV12-3 or TRBV12-4 and TRBJ2-1, with 12 bases that match TRBD2. V shed 7 bases, J shed 5 bases, and the junction held 3 bases outside the gene matches. The CDR3 length is 14 residues.

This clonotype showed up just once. CDR3 in DNA: TGTGCCAGCAGCTCTAACGGAAATACGCAGTATTTT. Amino acids: CASSSNGNTQYF. The gene calls are TRBV7-3 and TRBJ2-3; D gene uncertain. V dropped 4 bases and J dropped 7 bases, with 9 bases sitting between them. Germline V CDR1 and CDR2: SGHTA, FQGTGA. The CDR3 has 12 amino acids.

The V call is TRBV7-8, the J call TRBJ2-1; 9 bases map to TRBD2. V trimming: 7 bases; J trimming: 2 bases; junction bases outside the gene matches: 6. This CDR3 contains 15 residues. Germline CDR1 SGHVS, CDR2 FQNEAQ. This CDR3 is CASTHSGGAYNEQFF. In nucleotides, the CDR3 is TGTGCCAGCACCCATAGCGGGGGAGCCTACAATGAGCAGTTCTTC.

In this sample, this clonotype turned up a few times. The CDR3 DNA sequence: TGTGCCAGCACCACGACAGACAAAAACATTCAGTACTTC. It codes for CASTTTDKNIQYF. V usage is TRBV7-3 and J usage is TRBJ2-4; D perhaps matches TRBD1 (5 bases). Looked up from germline, CDR1 is SGHTA and CDR2 is FQGTGA. V was cut by 7 bases and J by 3 bases, with 10 bases left in between. The CDR3 is 13 amino acids.

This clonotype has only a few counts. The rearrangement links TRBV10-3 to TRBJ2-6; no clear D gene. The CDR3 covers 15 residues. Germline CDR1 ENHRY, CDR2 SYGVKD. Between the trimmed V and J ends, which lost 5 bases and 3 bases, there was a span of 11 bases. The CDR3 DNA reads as TGTGCCATCAGTTCGGCCCCTTTTGGGGCCAACGTCCTGACTTTC. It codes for CAISSAPFGANVLTF.

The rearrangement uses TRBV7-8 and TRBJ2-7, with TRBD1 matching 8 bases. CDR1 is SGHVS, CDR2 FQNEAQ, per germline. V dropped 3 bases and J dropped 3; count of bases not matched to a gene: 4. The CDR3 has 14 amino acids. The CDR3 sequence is CASSFPGQDYEQYF. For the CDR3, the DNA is TGTGCCAGCAGCTTTCCGGGACAGGACTACGAGCAGTACTTC.

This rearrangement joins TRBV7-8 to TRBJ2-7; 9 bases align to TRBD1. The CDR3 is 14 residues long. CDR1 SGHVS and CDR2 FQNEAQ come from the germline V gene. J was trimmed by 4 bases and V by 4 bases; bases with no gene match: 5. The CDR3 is CASSSTGGVYEQYF. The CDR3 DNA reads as TGTGCCAGCAGCTCGACAGGGGGTGTTTACGAGCAGTACTTC.

The CDR3 loop reads CASSRRLPGEGETQYF. DNA of the CDR3: TGTGCCAGCAGCCGGAGGTTACCGGGCGAGGGAGAGACCCAGTACTTC. The J gene is TRBJ2-5, the V gene TRBV7-9, with a tentative D call TRBD2 (5 bases). Germline V gene data show CDR1 as SEHNR and CDR2 as FQNEAQ (reference sequence). Trimming took 5 bases from V and 4 from J, leaving 20 bases between them. CDR3 length: 16 amino acids.

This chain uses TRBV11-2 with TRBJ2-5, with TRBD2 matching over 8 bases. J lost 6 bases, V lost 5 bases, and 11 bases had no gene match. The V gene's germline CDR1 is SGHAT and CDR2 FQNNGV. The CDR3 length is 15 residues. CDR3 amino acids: CASSHEAGAAKTQYF. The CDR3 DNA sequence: TGTGCCAGCAGCCATGAAGCGGGGGCGGCGAAGACCCAGTACTTC.

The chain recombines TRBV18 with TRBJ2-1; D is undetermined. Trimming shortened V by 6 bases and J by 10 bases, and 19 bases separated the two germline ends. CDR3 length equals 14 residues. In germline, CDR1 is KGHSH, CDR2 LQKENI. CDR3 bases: TGTGCCAGCTCCCTCTCCGCTGCGCGACAAGAGCAGTTCTTC. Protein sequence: CASSLSAARQEQFF.

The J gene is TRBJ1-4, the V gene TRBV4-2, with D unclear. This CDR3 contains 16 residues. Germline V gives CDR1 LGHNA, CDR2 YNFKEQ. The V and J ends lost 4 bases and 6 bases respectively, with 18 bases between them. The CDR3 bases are TGTGCCAGCAGCCCAGCTGCAGACTGGGTACATGAAAAACTGTTTTTT. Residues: CASSPAADWVHEKLFF.

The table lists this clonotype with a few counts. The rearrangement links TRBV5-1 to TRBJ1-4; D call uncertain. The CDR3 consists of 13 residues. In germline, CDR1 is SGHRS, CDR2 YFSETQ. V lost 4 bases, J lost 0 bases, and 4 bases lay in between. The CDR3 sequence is CASSRSTNEKLFF. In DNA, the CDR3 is TGCGCCAGCAGCCGGTCAACTAATGAAAAACTGTTTTTT.

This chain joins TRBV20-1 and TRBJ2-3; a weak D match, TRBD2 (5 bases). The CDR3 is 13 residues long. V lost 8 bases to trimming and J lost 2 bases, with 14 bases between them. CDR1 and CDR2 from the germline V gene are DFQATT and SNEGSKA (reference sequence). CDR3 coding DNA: TGCAGTACGGGGTGGCGGAACACAGATACGCAGTATTTT. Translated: CSTGWRNTDTQYF.